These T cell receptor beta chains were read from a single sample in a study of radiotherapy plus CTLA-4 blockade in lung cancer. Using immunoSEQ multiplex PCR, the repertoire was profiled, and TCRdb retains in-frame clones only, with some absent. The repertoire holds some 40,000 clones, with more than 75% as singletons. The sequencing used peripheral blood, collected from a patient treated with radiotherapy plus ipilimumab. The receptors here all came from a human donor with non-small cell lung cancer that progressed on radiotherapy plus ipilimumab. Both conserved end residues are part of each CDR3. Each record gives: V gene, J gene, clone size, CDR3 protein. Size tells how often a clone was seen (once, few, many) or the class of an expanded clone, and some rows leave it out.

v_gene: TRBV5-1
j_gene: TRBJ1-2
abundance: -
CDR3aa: CASSLADSLVGTF

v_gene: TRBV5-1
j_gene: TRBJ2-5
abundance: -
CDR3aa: CASSSLAGGPTGGETQYF

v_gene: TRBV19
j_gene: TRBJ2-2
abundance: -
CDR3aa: CATKGGEGTGELFF

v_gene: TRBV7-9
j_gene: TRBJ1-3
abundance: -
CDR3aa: CASGDRGKVSGNTIYF

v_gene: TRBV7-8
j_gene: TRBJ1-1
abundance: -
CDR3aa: CASSLAWDRALNTEAFF

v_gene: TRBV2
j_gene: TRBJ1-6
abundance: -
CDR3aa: CASRLTESNSPLHF

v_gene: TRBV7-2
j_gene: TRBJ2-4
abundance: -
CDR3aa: CASSPSGGQVDF

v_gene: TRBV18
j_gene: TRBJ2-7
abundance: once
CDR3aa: CASSPGQGFPYEQYF

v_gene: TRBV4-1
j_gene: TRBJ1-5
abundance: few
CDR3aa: CASSRKTGAFQPQHF

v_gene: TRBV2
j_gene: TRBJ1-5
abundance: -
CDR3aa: CASSWDRSSHGNQPQHF

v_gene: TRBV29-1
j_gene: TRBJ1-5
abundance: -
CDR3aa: CSVRTGEINQPQHF

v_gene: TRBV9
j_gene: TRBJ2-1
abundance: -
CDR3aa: CASSPASGTGPTNEQFF

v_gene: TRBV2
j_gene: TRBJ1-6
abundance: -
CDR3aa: CASRAGTGVNSPLHF

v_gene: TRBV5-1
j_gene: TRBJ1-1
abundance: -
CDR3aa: CASSQDRGQTEAFF

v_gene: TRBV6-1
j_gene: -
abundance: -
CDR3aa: CASSYMGPSYEQYF